This entry features one TCR beta chain sequence. Its antigen remains unidentified. Unique molecular identifiers were present in the TCR beta cDNA libraries. TCRdb independently ran MiXCR on the PCR reads; one entry per CDR3 protein. The sample comprises about 400,000 distinct CDR3 sequences, roughly 36% of which are singletons, and 13% rests with the top ten. This sample was taken from a study of post-analysis software for immune sequencing data. Study-level results: When patients were compared with controls, about 5 TRBV segments were more frequent, TRBV5-6, TRBV5-1 and TRBV20-1 among them.

CDR1 is KGHDR and CDR2 is SFDVKD in the germline V gene. The V gene lost 1 base and the J gene lost 4 bases, with 10 bases spanning the gap. The CDR3 is made up of 16 amino acids. This TCR derives from a girl aged 5 to 17 with multiple sclerosis. The sample comprised blood. This chain links TRBV24-1 with TRBJ2-6; no clear D gene. Here the CDR3 DNA reads TGTGCCACCAGTGATTTTAGGGTATCCGGGGCCAACGTCCTGACTTTC. Protein product: CATSDFRVSGANVLTF.